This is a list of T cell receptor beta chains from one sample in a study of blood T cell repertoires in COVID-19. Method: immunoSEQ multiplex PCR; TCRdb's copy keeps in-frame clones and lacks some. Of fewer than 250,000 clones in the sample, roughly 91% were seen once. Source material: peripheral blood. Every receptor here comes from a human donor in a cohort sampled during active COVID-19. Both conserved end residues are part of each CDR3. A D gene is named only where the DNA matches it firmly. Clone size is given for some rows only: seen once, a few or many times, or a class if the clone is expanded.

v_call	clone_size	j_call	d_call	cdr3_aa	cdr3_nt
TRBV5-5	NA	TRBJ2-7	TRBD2	CASTLAGDSYEQYF	TGTGCCAGCACTCTAGCGGGGGACTCCTACGAGCAGTACTTC
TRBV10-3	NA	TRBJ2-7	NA	CAISEGGRGSGYEQYF	TGTGCCATCAGCGAAGGTGGCAGGGGCTCGGGGTACGAGCAGTACTTC
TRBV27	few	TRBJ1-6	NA	CASSFGDGAGSPLHF	TGTGCCAGCAGTTTTGGGGATGGGGCTGGGTCACCCCTCCACTTT
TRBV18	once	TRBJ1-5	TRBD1	CASSQGQTNQPQHF	TGTGCCAGCTCACAGGGACAGACTAATCAGCCCCAGCATTTT
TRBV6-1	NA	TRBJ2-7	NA	CASSEHRVVEQYF	TGTGCCAGCAGTGAACACAGGGTGGTCGAGCAGTACTTC
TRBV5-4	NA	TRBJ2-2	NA	CASSSRTVAGELFF	TGTGCCAGCAGCTCACGGACAGTCGCCGGGGAGCTGTTTTTT
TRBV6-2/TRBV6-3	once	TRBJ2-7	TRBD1	CASSHRGQGYEQYF	TGTGCCAGCAGTCACAGGGGACAGGGCTACGAGCAGTACTTC
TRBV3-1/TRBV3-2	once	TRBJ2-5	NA	CASSQERTQYF	TGTGCCAGCAGCCAAGAGCGGACCCAGTACTTC
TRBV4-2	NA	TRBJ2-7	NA	CASSQDQGGRGFLSSYEQYF	TGTGCCAGCAGCCAAGATCAGGGCGGCAGGGGATTCCTTAGCTCCTACGAGCAGTACTTC
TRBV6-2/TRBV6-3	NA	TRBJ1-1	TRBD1	CASSGLGQESTEAFF	TGTGCCAGCAGTGGCCTGGGACAGGAGAGTACTGAAGCTTTCTTT
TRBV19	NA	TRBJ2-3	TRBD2	CASRRAGDGGTDTQYF	TGTGCCAGTAGGCGCGCGGGGGACGGAGGCACAGATACGCAGTATTTT
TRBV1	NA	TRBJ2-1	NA	CTSSLGTGTSGASSYNEQFF	TGCACCAGCAGCCTTGGAACCGGGACTAGCGGGGCGAGCTCCTACAATGAGCAGTTCTTC
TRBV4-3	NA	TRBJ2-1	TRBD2	CASSQFSSGEPYNEQFF	TGCGCCAGCAGCCAATTTTCTAGCGGGGAACCCTACAATGAGCAGTTCTTC
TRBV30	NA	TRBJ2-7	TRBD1	CAWAQPGTVNTYEQYF	TGTGCCTGGGCCCAACCCGGGACAGTGAATACCTACGAGCAGTACTTC
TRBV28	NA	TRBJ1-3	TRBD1	CASSSAGTGPNSRNTIYF	TGTGCCAGCAGTTCAGCCGGGACAGGGCCAAACTCAAGAAACACCATATATTTT
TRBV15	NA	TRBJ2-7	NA	CATSRGTAAYEQYF	TGTGCCACCAGCAGAGGGACAGCCGCCTACGAGCAGTACTTC
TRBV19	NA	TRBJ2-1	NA	CASSRETGRNEQFF	TGTGCCAGTAGTAGGGAGACAGGGAGGAATGAGCAGTTCTTC
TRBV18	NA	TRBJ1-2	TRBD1	CASSPGQGNGYTF	TGTGCCAGCTCCCCTGGACAGGGGAATGGCTACACCTTC
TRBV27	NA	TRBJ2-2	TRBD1	CASSLGAGTANTGELFF	TGTGCCAGCAGTTTGGGAGCCGGGACAGCGAACACCGGGGAGCTGTTTTTT
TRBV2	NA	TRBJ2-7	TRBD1	CASRTGTGNEQYF	TGTGCCAGCAGGACCGGGACAGGGAACGAGCAGTACTTC
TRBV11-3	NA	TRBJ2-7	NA	CASSYRESYEQYF	TGTGCCAGCAGCTACCGAGAGTCCTACGAGCAGTACTTC
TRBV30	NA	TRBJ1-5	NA	CAWSGGGFNNQPQHF	TGTGCCTGGAGTGGCGGGGGATTTAACAATCAGCCCCAGCATTTT
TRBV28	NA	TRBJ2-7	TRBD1	CASKRTGPSLYEQYF	TGTGCCAGCAAAAGGACAGGGCCTTCCCTCTACGAGCAGTACTTC
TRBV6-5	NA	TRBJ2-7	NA	CASSYTGDYEQYF	TGTGCCAGCAGTTACACGGGGGACTACGAGCAGTACTTC
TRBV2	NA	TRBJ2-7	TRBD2	CASTTGGGAYEQYF	TGTGCCAGCACCACCGGGGGGGGAGCGTACGAGCAGTACTTC
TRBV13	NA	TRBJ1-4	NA	CASSRGIGEKLFF	TGTGCCAGCAGCCGGGGGATCGGCGAAAAACTGTTTTTT
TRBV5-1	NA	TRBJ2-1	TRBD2	CASRGTSGSLEQFF	TGCGCCAGCAGAGGGACTAGCGGGAGTCTAGAGCAGTTCTTC
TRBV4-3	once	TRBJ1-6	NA	CASSQDTGSHSPLHF	TGCGCCAGCAGCCAAGATACAGGTTCCCATTCACCCCTCCACTTT
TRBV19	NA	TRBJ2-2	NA	CASRLDRSNTGELFF	TGTGCCAGTAGGCTTGACAGATCGAACACCGGGGAGCTGTTTTTT
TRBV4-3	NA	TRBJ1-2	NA	CASSFDRNNYGYTF	TGCGCCAGCAGCTTTGACAGGAATAACTATGGCTACACCTTC
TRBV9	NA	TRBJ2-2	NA	CASSRGTANTGELFF	TGTGCCAGCAGCCGCGGGACAGCGAACACCGGGGAGCTGTTTTTT
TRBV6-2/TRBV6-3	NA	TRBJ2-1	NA	CASSYPMGSHEQFF	TGTGCCAGCAGTTACCCTATGGGGAGCCATGAGCAGTTCTTC
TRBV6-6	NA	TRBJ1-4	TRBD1	CASSRPGQGNEKLFF	TGTGCCAGCAGTAGGCCGGGACAGGGGAATGAAAAACTGTTTTTT
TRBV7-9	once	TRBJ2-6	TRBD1	CASSPQGASGANVLTF	TGTGCCAGCAGCCCCCAGGGGGCGTCTGGGGCCAACGTCCTGACTTTC
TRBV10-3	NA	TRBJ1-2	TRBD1	CAIRQGAGGYTF	TGTGCCATCAGACAGGGGGCGGGAGGCTACACCTTC
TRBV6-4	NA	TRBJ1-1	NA	CASSDWAGATEAFF	TGTGCCAGCAGTGACTGGGCGGGGGCCACTGAAGCTTTCTTT
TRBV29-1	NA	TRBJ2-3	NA	CSVESWESTDTQYF	TGCAGCGTTGAATCGTGGGAGAGCACAGATACGCAGTATTTT
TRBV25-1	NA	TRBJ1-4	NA	CASSATPTNEKLFF	TGTGCCAGCAGTGCGACACCAACTAATGAAAAACTGTTTTTT
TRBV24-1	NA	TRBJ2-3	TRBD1	CATSDPGTDLTDTQYF	TGTGCCACCAGTGACCCCGGGACAGATTTAACAGATACGCAGTATTTT
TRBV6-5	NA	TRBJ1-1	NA	CASSPVRGKYTEAFF	TGTGCCAGCAGCCCCGTTCGGGGGAAGTACACTGAAGCTTTCTTT
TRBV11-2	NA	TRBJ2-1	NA	CASSLAGGFNEQFF	TGTGCCAGCAGCTTAGCGGGGGGCTTCAATGAGCAGTTCTTC
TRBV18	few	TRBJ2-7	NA	CASSPEHPRTGRGYEQYF	TGTGCCAGCTCACCTGAACATCCCCGAACGGGCAGGGGCTACGAGCAGTACTTC
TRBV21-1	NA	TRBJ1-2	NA	CASSKNPGGNGYTF	TGTGCCAGCAGCAAAAATCCGGGGGGCAATGGCTACACCTTC
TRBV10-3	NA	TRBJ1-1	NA	CAIRVGRDLAEAFF	TGTGCCATCAGAGTTGGCAGGGACTTAGCTGAAGCTTTCTTT
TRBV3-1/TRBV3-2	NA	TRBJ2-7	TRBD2	CASSQSSGYEQYF	TGTGCCAGCAGCCAGTCTAGCGGCTACGAGCAGTACTTC
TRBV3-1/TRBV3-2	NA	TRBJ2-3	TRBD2	CASSQLAGEYTQYF	TGTGCCAGCAGCCAACTAGCGGGAGAATATACGCAGTATTTT
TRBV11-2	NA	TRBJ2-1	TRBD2	CASSLSGRAENEQFF	TGTGCCAGCAGCTTAAGCGGGAGGGCCGAGAATGAGCAGTTCTTC
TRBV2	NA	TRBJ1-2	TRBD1	CASSERDRVCTF	TGTGCCAGCAGTGAACGGGACAGGGTGTGCACCTTC
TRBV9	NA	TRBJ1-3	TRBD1	CASSGWTGGVDTIYF	TGTGCCAGCAGCGGATGGACAGGGGGCGTGGACACCATATATTTT
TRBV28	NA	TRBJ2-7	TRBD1	CASRPTPGQQSYEQYF	TGTGCCAGCAGACCAACCCCGGGACAGCAGTCCTACGAGCAGTACTTC
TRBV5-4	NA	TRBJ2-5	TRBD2	CASSPGTSGGQETQYF	TGTGCCAGCAGCCCCGGGACTAGCGGGGGGCAAGAGACCCAGTACTTC
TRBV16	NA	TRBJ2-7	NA	CASSQSRRQDYEQYF	TGTGCCAGCAGCCAATCGCGCAGACAGGACTACGAGCAGTACTTC
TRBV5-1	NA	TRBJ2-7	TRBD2	CASSPLTSGSSYEQYF	TGCGCCAGCAGCCCCCTAACTAGCGGGAGTTCTTACGAGCAGTACTTC
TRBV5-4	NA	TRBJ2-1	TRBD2	CASSSATSGGWYNEQFF	TGTGCCAGCAGCTCAGCGACTAGCGGGGGGTGGTACAATGAGCAGTTCTTC